The clone carrying this T cell receptor (beta chain) was detected ten times or more. Its target is not known. CDR1 is MNHEY, CDR2 SVGAGI, per germline. The CDR3 extends over 15 amino acids. Trimming cost V 4 bases and J 8 bases, with 20 bases left between them. Unique molecular identifiers tagged every individual TCR cDNA molecule. Via MiXCR, TCRdb re-called the 5' RACE reads, giving one row per CDR3 protein. This sample has tens of thousands of distinct CDR3 sequences, with 9.7% found just once. Specified time point: blood at routine non-recurrence follow-up after resection. The data derive from a study of spatial heterogeneity in lung cancer. In the study overall: Any follow-up PBMC samples that were available went on to be sequenced, and the median time to follow-up was around 22 months after resection. Study-level results: Follow-up blood showed ubiquitous expanded tumor TCRs less than blood at resection did.

This chain uses TRBV6-5 with TRBJ1-2, with D hard to call. Sequences were derived from PBMCs, sampled at follow-up. This clonotype originated in a male donor with early-stage non-small cell lung cancer. DNA of the CDR3: TGTGCCAGCAGTTCTCCCTTTGGCGGGGATCGGGGCTACACCTTC. This sequence encodes CASSSPFGGDRGYTF.